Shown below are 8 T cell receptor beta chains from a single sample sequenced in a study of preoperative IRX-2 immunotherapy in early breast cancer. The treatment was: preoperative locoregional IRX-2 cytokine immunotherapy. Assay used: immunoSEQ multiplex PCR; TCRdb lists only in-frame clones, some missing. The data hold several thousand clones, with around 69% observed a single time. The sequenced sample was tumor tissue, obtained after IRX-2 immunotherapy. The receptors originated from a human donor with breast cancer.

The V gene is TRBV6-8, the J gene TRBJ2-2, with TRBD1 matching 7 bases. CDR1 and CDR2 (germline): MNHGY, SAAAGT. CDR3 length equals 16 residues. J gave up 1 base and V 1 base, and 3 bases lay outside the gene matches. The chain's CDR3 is CASSYFGTVNTGELFF. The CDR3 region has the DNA TGTGCCAGCAGTTACTTCGGGACAGTGAACACCGGGGAGCTGTTTTTT.

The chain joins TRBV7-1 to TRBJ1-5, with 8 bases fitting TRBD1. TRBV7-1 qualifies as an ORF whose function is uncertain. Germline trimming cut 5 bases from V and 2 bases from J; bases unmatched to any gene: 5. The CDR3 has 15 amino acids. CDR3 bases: TGTGCCAGCAGCCAGCCGGGACAGGGCAATCAGCCCCAGCATTTT. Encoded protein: CASSQPGQGNQPQHF.

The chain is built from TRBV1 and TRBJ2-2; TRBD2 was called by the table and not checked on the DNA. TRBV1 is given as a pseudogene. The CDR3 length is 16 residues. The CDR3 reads CASSQETSANTGELFF. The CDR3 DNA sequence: TGCGCCAGCAGCCAAGAGACTAGCGCAAACACCGGGGAGCTGTTTTTT.

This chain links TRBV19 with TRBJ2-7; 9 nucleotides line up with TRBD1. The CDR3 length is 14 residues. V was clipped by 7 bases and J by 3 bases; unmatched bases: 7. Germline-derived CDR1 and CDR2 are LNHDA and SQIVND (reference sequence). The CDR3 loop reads CASTPGQGYYEQYF. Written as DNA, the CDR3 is TGTGCCAGTACTCCGGGACAGGGTTACTACGAGCAGTACTTC.

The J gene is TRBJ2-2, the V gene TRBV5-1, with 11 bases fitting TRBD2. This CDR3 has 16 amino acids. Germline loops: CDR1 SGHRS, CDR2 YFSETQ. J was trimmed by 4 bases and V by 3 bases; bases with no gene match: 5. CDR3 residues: CASSSLAGVSTGELFF. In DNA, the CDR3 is TGCGCCAGCAGCTCACTAGCGGGAGTGAGCACCGGGGAGCTGTTTTTT.

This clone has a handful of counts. CDR3 sequence: CASSPPGTRETQYF. The CDR3 DNA reads as TGTGCCAGCTCACCACCGGGAACCAGGGAGACCCAGTACTTC. The chain combines TRBV18 with TRBJ2-5; D remains ambiguous. CDR1 and CDR2 (germline): KGHSH, LQKENI. The CDR3 has 14 amino acids. The V gene lost 0 bases and the J gene lost 5 bases, with 10 bases spanning the gap.

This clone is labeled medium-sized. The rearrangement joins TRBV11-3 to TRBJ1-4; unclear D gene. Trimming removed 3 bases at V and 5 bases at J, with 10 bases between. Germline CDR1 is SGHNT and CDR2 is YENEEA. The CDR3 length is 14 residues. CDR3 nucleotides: TGTGCCAGCAGCTTTGGAAAGCCAAATGAAAAACTGTTTTTT. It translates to CASSFGKPNEKLFF.

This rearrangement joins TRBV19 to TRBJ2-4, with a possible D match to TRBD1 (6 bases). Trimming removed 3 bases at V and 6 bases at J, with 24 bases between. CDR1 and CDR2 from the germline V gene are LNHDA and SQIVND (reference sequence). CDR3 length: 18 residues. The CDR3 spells CASSIHTTEQGSGNIQYF. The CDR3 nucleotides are TGTGCCAGTAGTATCCACACTACTGAACAGGGCTCTGGAAACATTCAGTACTTC.